The entry below describes one TCR beta chain. Its target is not known. The study drew the donors from its approximately 110-subject validation cohort, separate from the approximately 670-subject first cohort. V was clipped by 5 bases and J by 3 bases, with 13 bases between them. Per germline, CDR1 GTSNPN and CDR2 SVGIG (reference sequence). The CDR3 is made up of 13 amino acids. This sample stems from a study of cytomegalovirus exposure and HLA in healthy donors. Study outcomes and limitations: Among TCR sequences, most were rare, though some public TCRs appeared in many donors. Reports described diagnosis of cytomegalovirus status by the classifier as highly specific and sensitive.

Repertoires were generated with immunoSEQ multiplex PCR, while TCRdb's copy carries only in-frame clones and drops some. The sample has about 170,000 clones; around 92% are singletons. Sequencing was carried out using PBMCs. J is TRBJ1-1 and V is TRBV30; no clear D gene. This clonotype was sampled from a woman aged 18-30 years in good health and CMV-seropositive. For the CDR3, the DNA is TGTGCCTGGGAATTAACACAGTACACTGAAGCTTTCTTT. Translation: CAWELTQYTEAFF.